The source of this TCR beta chain is a study of technical replicates of blood from a few donors. Libraries were prepared by immunoSEQ multiplex PCR; TCRdb keeps only in-frame clonotypes and omits some of them. The sample has about 82,000 clones; 96% are singletons. Germline trimming cut 2 bases from V and 5 bases from J; bases unmatched to any gene: 4. The CDR3 sequence is 15 residues long. Germline-derived CDR1 and CDR2 are GTSNPN and SVGIG (reference sequence). The V and J genes are TRBV30 and TRBJ2-2; 11 bases line up with TRBD1. The sequencing sample was made of T cells isolated from PBMCs. The receptor was isolated from a human donor in good health. This CDR3 reads CAWSKGQGVTGELFF. The CDR3 DNA is TGTGCCTGGAGTAAGGGACAGGGGGTAACCGGGGAGCTGTTTTTT.